The T cell receptor (beta chain) described here comes from a study of molecular identifiers for immune sequencing clone quantification (dated by TCRdb to the late 2010s). With regard to the full study: For a replicate experiment, the RNA from either 20,000 or 100,000 naive CD8 T cells was divided into five aliquots, and four of those aliquots went on to sequencing. This methods study used CD8 T cells to benchmark TCR RNA copy counting and molecular-identifier clustering-based TCR repertoire sequencing (MIDCIRS).

Overall results and qualifications from the work: Spiked-in Jurkat TCR RNA (roughly 10 copies' worth), which is not part of the donor repertoire, was contained in the naive libraries. When barcode sub-clustering was not used, chimeric consensus sequences inflated TCR diversity, with chimeras reaching as high as 47%. A single cell's worth of spiked-in Jurkat TCR RNA was reported detectable even among one million naive CD8 T cells. Modeling estimated about 3.3 recovered TCR RNA copies per cell, compared with about ten by digital PCR, which implies 30% to 35% capture efficiency. The sizes of highly expanded clones could end up underestimated when identical TCR molecules share a barcode. Clones above 20 RNA copies held over 98% of molecules in CMV-specific effector cells but under 1% in naive cells.

Libraries of naive CD8 T cells were built from about 21,000 to 970,000 sorted cells, with 10%, 30% or 50% of the purified RNA used. On a BD FACSAria II, naive CD8 T cells were FACS-sorted as CD8+CD4-CCR7+CD45RA+ and collected into RLT Plus buffer. To test detection sensitivity, Jurkat RNA equivalent to ten TCR copies was spiked into samples of roughly 18,000-1,000,000 naive CD8 T cells. Enrichment of CD8 T cells was performed with RosetteSep CD8+ T Cell Enrichment Cocktail and Ficoll-Paque, after which ACK red cell lysis was carried out. V is cut by 8 bases and J by 0 bases, and the space between the germline ends is 14 bases. From the cysteine through the phenylalanine, the CDR3 covers 15 amino acids. The DNA shown is the 45-base CDR3, in frame from base 1. The germline V gene encodes CDR1 SGHAT and CDR2 FQNNGV. This clonotype was observed many times. The antigen it recognizes is unknown. It has no much larger one-base neighbor in the sample; base qualities were not kept.

The library was obtained by PCR. TCRdb lists the instrument as Illumina HiSeq 4000. Bulk TCR libraries were made following a previously described method, with the TCR primers given in Table S5. Purification of total RNA was performed with the Qiagen AllPrep DNA/RNA kit. Before any analysis, reads coming from multiple sequencing runs of the same library were combined into one pool. The paper's data handling went like this. Only reads with exact TCR constant sequence were kept, trimmed to 150 nt, and grouped by their 12-nt molecular barcodes. Within each barcode group, reads were sub-clustered at a 15% Levenshtein threshold, and quality-weighted consensus sequences were built per RNA molecule. Non-functional sequences were discarded, and so were lower-count sequences lying one edit away from another sequence. Based on a fit of two negative binomial distributions, barcode sub-clusters having less than 20% of the maximum read count were discarded. In-frame beta chains were kept once TCRdb had trimmed the public reads at Q25 with fastp and called clones with MiXCR. For every CDR3 protein sequence, its rows merge into one entry that carries the most common genes and DNA. These V and J calls originate from TCRdb's pipeline instead of the authors' own analysis. The sample includes approximately 60,000 distinct CDR3 sequences, with 15% to 20% observed a single time. The ten largest clonotypes hold more than 1.3% of the sample.

The sequenced material came from naive CD8+ T cells from blood, with Jurkat cell RNA spiked in. This specimen's cell subset or site label, interpreted: FACS-sorted CD8+CD4-CCR7+CD45RA+ naive T cells. The chain employs TRBV11-2 and TRBJ2-1; the D gene is perhaps TRBD2, on 5 matching bases. This receptor was taken from a human donor in good health. Some libraries in this study had Jurkat cell RNA spiked in. The CDR3 has the sequence CASREGILSYNEQFF. In nucleotides, the sequence is TGTGCCAGCCGTGAGGGAATACTCTCCTACAATGAGCAGTTCTTC.